This record concerns one TCR beta chain sequence. Its antigen remains unidentified. These data belong to a study of CD8 T cells in ankylosing spondylitis. Study-level results: A TCR beta motif of several highly homologous variants seemed to mark ankylosing spondylitis blood. Disease-linked clones displayed a CD8+ phenotype and appeared relatively rarely in peripheral blood.

With molecular barcodes, quantitative 5'-RACE was used to make the TCR beta libraries. TCRdb called the 5' RACE reads again in MiXCR, with one record for every CDR3 protein. Among 150,000 to 200,000 distinct CDR3 sequences, 11% were seen once, and the ten largest hold about 27%. The CDR3 is made up of 16 amino acids. Trimming shortened V by 5 bases and J by 5 bases, and 21 bases separated the two germline ends. Germline V lookup: CDR1 MDHEN, CDR2 SYDVKM. This TCR was recovered from a male donor with ankylosing spondylitis or in good health (not recorded which). The sequencing input was blood, either unsorted or a sorted T cell fraction (not recorded which). The chain uses TRBV28 and TRBJ2-5; D tentatively fits TRBD1 or TRBD2 (6 bases each). This chain's CDR3 is CASSGEGGGPGETQYF. The CDR3 DNA reads as TGTGCCAGCAGTGGAGAAGGTGGGGGGCCGGGGGAGACCCAGTACTTC.